These 16 T cell receptor beta chains originate from one sample sequenced in a study of T cells in Graves' hyperthyroidism and ophthalmopathy. RNA transcripts yielded amplified TCR beta CDR3 regions. TCR CDR3 regions were first amplified by RT-PCR with HTBI primers. TCRdb passed the multiplex PCR reads through MiXCR, listing each CDR3 protein once. This table has under 350,000 distinct CDR3 sequences, over 20% appearing once. The sample was blood. Every receptor here comes from a woman between 45 and 60 years old with Graves' hyperthyroidism.

The rearrangement uses TRBV20-1 and TRBJ2-3, with D tentatively TRBD1 or TRBD2 (5 bases each). V lost 3 bases and J 2 bases, leaving 21 bases between the germline ends. The CDR3 totals 17 residues. Per germline, CDR1 DFQATT and CDR2 SNEGSKA (reference sequence). The CDR3 DNA follows: TGCAGTGCTAGTATGAGGGACCTCCGTTCGGACACAGATACGCAGTATTTT. It translates to CSASMRDLRSDTDTQYF.

This clonotype was counted ten times or more. J is TRBJ2-4 and V is TRBV18; no firm D call. This CDR3 spans 14 amino acids. Germline V gives CDR1 KGHSH, CDR2 LQKENI. V lost 1 base to trimming and J lost 8 bases, with 12 bases between them. The CDR3 nucleotides read TGTGCCAGCTCACCACTAGGCTACAAGGACATTCAGTACTTC. This sequence encodes CASSPLGYKDIQYF.

On this clonotype: This may be a read error, as it is one base from a much larger clone. V gene TRBV20-1 combines with J gene TRBJ2-7; D unclear. Germline CDR1 is DFQATT and CDR2 is SNEGSKA (reference sequence). With 1 base removed from V and 3 bases from J, the gap between germline ends came to 1 base. This CDR3 has 10 residues. Written as DNA, the CDR3 is TGCAGTGCTAGAGGCTACGAGCAGTACTTC. It translates to CSARGYEQYF.

This clonotype has a handful of counts. The CDR3 spells CATSTLSSGQETQYF. CDR3 bases: TGTGCCACCAGCACCCTCTCTAGCGGCCAAGAGACCCAGTACTTC. The rearrangement uses TRBV15 and TRBJ2-5, with TRBD2 identical over 7 bases. Germline CDR1 reads LNHNV; CDR2 reads YYDKDF (reference sequence). The ends lost 4 bases at V and 1 base at J; junction bases unmatched: 6. The CDR3 runs to 15 residues.

The chain uses TRBV30 and TRBJ2-3; 9 bases map to TRBD1. The V segment lost 2 bases and the J segment 2 bases; nucleotides outside the gene matches: 5. The CDR3 extends over 15 amino acids. Germline V CDR1 and CDR2: GTSNPN, SVGIG (reference sequence). The CDR3 spells CAWSSGTGLTDTQYF. CDR3 DNA sequence: TGTGCCTGGAGTTCCGGGACAGGGCTCACAGATACGCAGTATTTT.

Details on this clonotype: A clone one base away is much larger, so this may be a read error. V gene TRBV5-1 combines with J gene TRBJ1-2, with D perhaps matching TRBD1 (5 bases). Trimming took off 4 bases at V and 0 bases at J, with 10 bases between the two ends. There are 14 residues in the CDR3. Per germline, CDR1 SGHRS and CDR2 YFSETQ. CDR3 protein: CASSAMTANYGYTF. The CDR3 DNA reads TGCGCCAGCAGCGCTATGACAGCTAACTATGGCTACACCTTC. The variable domain in full, with the rest retrieved from reference TRBV5-1 and TRBJ1-2, is KAGVTQTPRYLIKTRGQQVTLSCSPISGHRSVSWYQQTPGQGLQFLFEYFSETQRNKGNFPGRFSGRQFSNSRSEMNVSTLELGDSALYLCASSAMTANYGYTFGSGTRLTVV.

This clonotype was seen a single time. The V and J genes are TRBV2 and TRBJ2-1; D possibly uses TRBD1 or TRBD2 (5 bases each). Trimming removed 5 bases from V and 9 bases from J, with 23 bases in between. Germline V CDR1 and CDR2: SNHLY, FYNNEI. This CDR3 comprises 16 residues. CDR3 amino acids: CASSYSGGNPGTEQFF. The CDR3, as DNA: TGTGCCAGCAGTTACTCGGGTGGGAATCCCGGGACTGAGCAGTTCTTC.

The table lists this clonotype with many counts. This chain uses TRBV4-1 with TRBJ2-7, with D unresolved. From germline, CDR1 is MGHRA and CDR2 YSYEKL. The CDR3 extends over 12 amino acids. Trimming took 2 bases from V and 3 from J, leaving 5 bases between them. The CDR3 sequence is CASSQYDYEQYF. As DNA, the CDR3 is TGCGCCAGCAGCCAATACGACTACGAGCAGTACTTC.

The J gene is TRBJ1-5, the V gene TRBV9; 7 nucleotides align to TRBD1. Trimming removed 0 bases from V and 6 bases from J; junction bases left unmatched: 6. The CDR3 consists of 15 residues. Germline V lookup: CDR1 SGDLS, CDR2 YYNGEE. The chain's CDR3 is CASSVGPQGTQPQHF. The CDR3 DNA reads as TGTGCCAGCAGCGTAGGGCCACAGGGGACTCAGCCCCAGCATTTT.

This clonotype was counted between two and nine times. This chain links TRBV28 with TRBJ2-7; unclear D gene. The germline V gene encodes CDR1 MDHEN and CDR2 SYDVKM. V was cut by 5 bases and J by 6 bases, with 11 bases left in between. The CDR3 sequence is 12 residues long. CDR3: CASSPGPVEQYF. In DNA form, the CDR3 reads TGTGCCAGCAGTCCCGGGCCAGTCGAGCAGTACTTC.

J is TRBJ1-2 and V is TRBV7-2; the D is unclear. This CDR3 is 15 amino acids long. Per germline, CDR1 SGHTA and CDR2 FQGNSA. V lost 1 base and J lost 5, with 14 bases in between. The CDR3 loop reads CASSLVASPWYGYTF. The CDR3 coding sequence is TGTGCCAGCAGCTTAGTGGCCAGCCCCTGGTATGGCTACACCTTC.

The chain has TRBV2 and TRBJ2-7; TRBD1 matches 10 bases. From germline, CDR1 is SNHLY and CDR2 FYNNEI. V dropped 7 bases and J dropped 6; count of bases not matched to a gene: 9. The CDR3 has 14 residues. The DNA for the CDR3 is TGTGCCAGCATGCTGACAGGGGGCGCGGCCGAGCAGTACTTC. This codes for CASMLTGGAAEQYF.

The V and J genes are TRBV7-3 and TRBJ2-2; D may match TRBD1 or TRBD2 (6 bases each). This CDR3 is 13 amino acids long. The V end lost 6 bases, the J end lost 6 bases, and 11 bases lay between the germline ends. CDR1 SGHTA and CDR2 FQGTGA come from the germline V gene. The DNA for the CDR3 is TGTGCCAGCAGGGGGGGCGGTTCCGGGGAGCTGTTTTTT. It yields the protein CASRGGGSGELFF.

This chain's CDR3 is CASTKDVGLALNEQFF. The CDR3 DNA sequence: TGTGCCAGCACCAAAGATGTGGGACTAGCGTTAAATGAGCAGTTCTTC. J is TRBJ2-1 and V is TRBV28; 10 bases are shared with TRBD2. V shed 7 bases, J shed 7 bases, and the junction held 13 bases outside the gene matches. This CDR3 is built from 16 residues. Germline V gene lookup returns CDR1 MDHEN and CDR2 SYDVKM.

This clonotype was seen a few times. V usage is TRBV6-5 and J usage is TRBJ1-2, with D maybe TRBD1 (6 bases). Between the trimmed V and J ends, which lost 0 bases and 2 bases, there was a span of 13 bases. The CDR3 extends over 16 amino acids. Looked up from germline, CDR1 is MNHEY and CDR2 is SVGAGI. The CDR3 spells CASSYSKGGPNYGYTF. In nucleotides, the CDR3 is TGTGCCAGCAGTTACTCTAAGGGGGGGCCGAACTATGGCTACACCTTC.

This clonotype has ten or more counts. The chain couples TRBV12-3 or TRBV12-4 to TRBJ2-6; 8 bases are a match to TRBD1. The trim removed 7 bases at V and 4 bases at J, leaving 9 bases unmatched. The CDR3 covers 16 residues. The CDR3 nucleotides read TGTGCCAGCACTAACCCCAGGGGGCCAGGGGCCAACGTCCTGACTTTC. Translated: CASTNPRGPGANVLTF.